Below are 8 T cell receptor beta chains sequenced from a single sample in a study of blood T cell repertoires in COVID-19. TCRdb's copy holds only in-frame clones and misses some; the assay was immunoSEQ multiplex PCR. The sample records 250,000 or so clones, 85% to 90% being singletons. Sequences were obtained from peripheral blood. The receptor source for this set is a man of 80 years or more with acute or convalescent COVID-19.

The DNA for the CDR3 is TGCGCCAGCAGCTTGAATACGGGGTCGAACACCGGGGAGCTGTTTTTT. Translating gives CASSLNTGSNTGELFF. The chain carries TRBV5-1 and TRBJ2-2; weak D call: TRBD2 (5 bases). Between the trimmed V and J ends, which lost 1 base and 0 bases, there was a span of 10 bases. Germline-derived CDR1 and CDR2 are SGHRS and YFSETQ. CDR3 length equals 16 residues.

The rearrangement uses TRBV5-4 and TRBJ1-2; 8 bases are shared with TRBD1. Germline-derived CDR1 and CDR2 are SGHNT and YYREEE (reference sequence). The V segment lost 0 bases and the J segment 6 bases; nucleotides outside the gene matches: 4. CDR3 length equals 14 residues. The CDR3 sequence is CASSLAGRGHGYTF. CDR3 nucleotide sequence: TGTGCCAGCAGCTTGGCGGGCAGGGGGCATGGCTACACCTTC.

The chain uses TRBV4-3 and TRBJ2-4; 7 bases match TRBD2. The CDR3 totals 16 residues. Germline lookup yields CDR1 LGHNA and CDR2 YSLEER. The J segment lost 7 bases and the V segment lost 1 base, leaving 10 bases of the junction unmatched. The CDR3 is CASSQVRERELNIQYF. The CDR3 nucleotides read TGCGCCAGCAGCCAAGTGAGGGAGCGGGAATTGAACATTCAGTACTTC.

J is TRBJ1-2 and V is TRBV7-2, with unresolved D. The CDR3 loop spans 12 amino acids. Trimming cost V 5 bases and J 4 bases, with 8 bases left between them. Germline assignment: CDR1 SGHTA and CDR2 FQGNSA. The CDR3 sequence is CASSLTGYGYTF. CDR3 sequence (DNA): TGTGCCAGCAGCCTTACGGGCTATGGCTACACCTTC.

This sequence joins TRBV6-6 and TRBJ1-3; 9 bases line up with TRBD1. The CDR3 covers 13 residues. The junction had 6 bases not matched to a gene; V was cut back by 5 bases and J by 10 bases. Germline V gene lookup returns CDR1 MNHNY and CDR2 SVGAGI (reference sequence). In nucleotides, the CDR3 is TGTGCCAGCAGTCCCGGGACAGGGAATACCATATATTTT. This translates into CASSPGTGNTIYF.

The V gene is TRBV6-5, the J gene TRBJ2-4, with TRBD1 matching 7 bases. The germline V gene encodes CDR1 MNHEY and CDR2 SVGAGI. Trimming cost V 6 bases and J 10 bases; bases outside gene matches: 6. The CDR3 covers 12 residues. CDR3 sequence reads: CASRQGHSIQYF. The CDR3 DNA sequence: TGTGCCAGCAGACAGGGGCATTCGATTCAGTACTTC.

CDR3 bases: TGTGCCAGCAGCCGAGCCGGGGTCCAGGCCAAAAACATTCAGTACTTC. Amino acids: CASSRAGVQAKNIQYF. J is TRBJ2-4 and V is TRBV5-6; tentatively, D is TRBD2 (5 bases). Trimming took 4 bases from V and 1 from J, leaving 15 bases between them. The length of the CDR3 is 16 residues. The V gene's germline CDR1 is SGHDT and CDR2 YYEEEE.

This rearrangement joins TRBV7-6 to TRBJ2-2, with 15 nucleotides matching TRBD2. Germline CDR1 SGHVS, CDR2 FNYEAQ. The CDR3 length is 19 residues. Trimming removed 1 base from V and 4 bases from J; junction bases left unmatched: 7. In DNA form, the CDR3 reads TGTGCCAGCAGCTTAGTTCCCAGGACTAGCGGGGGGGCCACCGGGGAGCTGTTTTTT. It translates to CASSLVPRTSGGATGELFF.